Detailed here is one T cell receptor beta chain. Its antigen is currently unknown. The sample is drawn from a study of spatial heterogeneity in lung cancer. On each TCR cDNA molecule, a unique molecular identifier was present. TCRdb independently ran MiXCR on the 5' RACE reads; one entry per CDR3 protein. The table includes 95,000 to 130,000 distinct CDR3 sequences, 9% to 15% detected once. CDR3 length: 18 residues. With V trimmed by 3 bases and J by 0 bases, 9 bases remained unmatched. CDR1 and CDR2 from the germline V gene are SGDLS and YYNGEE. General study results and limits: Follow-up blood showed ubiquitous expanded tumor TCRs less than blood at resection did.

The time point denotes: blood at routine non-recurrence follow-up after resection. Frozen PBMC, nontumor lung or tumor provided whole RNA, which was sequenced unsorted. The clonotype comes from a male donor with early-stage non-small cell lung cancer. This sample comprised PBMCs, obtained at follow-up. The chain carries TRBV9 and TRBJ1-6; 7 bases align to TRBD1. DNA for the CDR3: TGTGCCAGCAGCGCAGACGGGACAGTCGACTCCTATAATTCACCCCTCCACTTT. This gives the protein CASSADGTVDSYNSPLHF.